This passage covers 9 T cell receptor beta chains from one sample sequenced in a study of T cells in Graves' hyperthyroidism and ophthalmopathy. Amplification of TCR beta CDR3 regions used RNA as the template. Researchers ran a first-round RT-PCR on the TCR CDR3 using the HTBI primer set. A single record per CDR3 protein comes from TCRdb applying MiXCR to the multiplex PCR reads. This sample has 500,000 to 650,000 distinct CDR3 sequences; more than 12% occur once, and the top ten carry around 12%. The sample comprised blood. These receptors all stem from a woman aged 45-60 years with Graves' ophthalmopathy.

This clonotype was picked up many times. This chain connects TRBV28 to TRBJ1-3; no clear D. V lost 2 bases, J lost 0 bases, and 11 bases lay in between. Germline CDR1 MDHEN, CDR2 SYDVKM. CDR3 length equals 16 residues. The CDR3 region is CASSLAGLYSGNTIYF. The CDR3 coding sequence is TGTGCCAGCAGTTTAGCAGGCCTCTACTCTGGAAACACCATATATTTT.

This clonotype was counted a few times. The V gene is TRBV6-4, the J gene TRBJ2-1, with TRBD2 matching over 11 bases. Trimming took 6 bases from V and 5 from J; bases not matched to a gene: 3. The CDR3 is made up of 14 amino acids. The germline gives CDR1 MRHNA, CDR2 SNTAGT. The CDR3 coding sequence is TGTGCCAGCAGCCGACTAGCGGGGCACAATGAGCAGTTCTTC. It codes for CASSRLAGHNEQFF.

This clonotype is a singleton in its sample. This chain links TRBV24-1 with TRBJ2-1, with 10 bases that match TRBD2. The V gene end was trimmed by 3 bases and the J gene end by 7 bases; junction bases not matched to a gene: 8. This CDR3 contains 16 residues. Germline V gene lookup returns CDR1 KGHDR and CDR2 SFDVKD. Here the CDR3 DNA reads TGTGCCACCAGTGATCCAACTAGCGGGATGGTTAATGAGCAGTTCTTC. Residues: CATSDPTSGMVNEQFF.

The sample holds a few counts of this clonotype. The V call is TRBV15, the J call TRBJ1-4; 7 nucleotides match TRBD1. Trimming removed 2 bases from V and 1 base from J; junction bases left unmatched: 7. The CDR3 extends over 17 amino acids. The V gene's germline CDR1 is LNHNV and CDR2 YYDKDF (reference sequence). CDR3 residues: CATSRTTGVLTNEKLFF. The CDR3, as DNA: TGTGCCACCAGCAGAACCACAGGGGTCCTAACTAATGAAAAACTGTTTTTT.

This chain joins TRBV4-2 and TRBJ1-4, with TRBD1 matching over 8 bases. Trimming took 0 bases from V and 5 from J; bases not matched to a gene: 5. The CDR3 spans 16 residues. Per germline, CDR1 LGHNA and CDR2 YNFKEQ. CDR3 in amino acids: CASSQEPTGVNEKLFF. CDR3 nucleotide sequence: TGTGCCAGCAGCCAAGAGCCGACAGGGGTAAATGAAAAACTGTTTTTT.

The chain uses TRBV5-8 and TRBJ2-7; TRBD2 might be the D (6 bases). The CDR3 sequence is 16 residues long. Germline CDR1 SGHTS, CDR2 YDEGEE. With 4 bases removed from V and 2 bases from J, the gap between germline ends came to 19 bases. The CDR3: CASSPTRTPGAYEQYF. The DNA for the CDR3 is TGTGCCAGCAGCCCCACTCGGACCCCGGGGGCCTACGAGCAGTACTTC.

This sequence joins TRBV4-3 and TRBJ1-6; a possible D gene is TRBD1 (5 bases). The V and J ends lost 0 bases and 9 bases respectively, with 6 bases between them. CDR3 length: 13 amino acids. Germline CDR1 LGHNA, CDR2 YSLEER. Written as DNA, the CDR3 is TGCGCCAGCAGCCAAGAGAGGGGTTCACCCCTCCACTTT. Its translation: CASSQERGSPLHF.

This clonotype was seen a few times. The chain uses TRBV6-2 or TRBV6-3 and TRBJ2-2; D gene ambiguous. V shed 2 bases and J shed 6 bases, with 10 bases lying between them. CDR3 length: 14 amino acids. Germline V CDR1 and CDR2: MNHEY, SVGEGT. The CDR3 sequence is CASSYGQAAGELFF. CDR3 in DNA: TGTGCCAGCAGTTACGGTCAGGCCGCCGGGGAGCTGTTTTTT.

This clonotype came up many times. The V call is TRBV12-3 or TRBV12-4, the J call TRBJ2-3, with a possible D match to TRBD2 (6 bases). V was shortened by 3 bases and J by 1 base, with 11 bases between the two germline ends. This CDR3 comprises 15 residues. The chain's CDR3 is CASSFVASGTDTQYF. The DNA of the CDR3 is TGTGCCAGCAGTTTTGTGGCTAGCGGCACAGATACGCAGTATTTT.